This TCR beta chain came from a study of response to subunit inactivated influenza vaccine. Whole-study findings and limits: Authors suggested that a seasonal influenza vaccination recruits few new T cells each time.

TCRdb re-analysed the RT-PCR reads in MiXCR, keeping a single row per CDR3 protein. The sample holds over 750,000 distinct CDR3 sequences, 21% seen once. The CDR3 length is 15 residues. Unmatched junction bases numbered 8, after V lost 2 bases and J lost 5 bases. Germline V CDR1 and CDR2: SGDLS, YYNGEE. With respect to this clonotype: Its target is unknown.

The TCR was taken from a man over 45 who received an inactivated influenza vaccine. V usage is TRBV9 and J usage is TRBJ1-1, with 8 bases fitting TRBD1. Sequencing was performed on PBMCs from blood, taken 5 days after vaccination. CDR3 region: CASSVGDRLATEAFF. The CDR3 DNA is TGTGCCAGCAGCGTTGGGGACAGGCTAGCTACTGAAGCTTTCTTT.